A selection of T cell receptor beta chains follows, all from one sample in a study of blood T cell repertoires in COVID-19. Profiling relied on immunoSEQ multiplex PCR, and the TCRdb table lists in-frame clones only, not all of them. The table records about 250,000 clones, about 80% of them present only once. The sequenced material came from peripheral blood. These receptors were collected from a woman over 75 with acute or convalescent COVID-19. Each CDR3 is given with its conserved first and last residue. D genes are given only for firm matches. A row's size may be missing; if present it is once, few, many or a size class.

J gene	D gene	clone size	V gene	CDR3 protein	CDR3 DNA
TRBJ2-2	TRBD2	.	TRBV7-2	CASSLGLAGGSTGELFF	TGTGCCAGCAGCCTAGGCCTAGCGGGAGGGTCCACCGGGGAGCTGTTTTTT
TRBJ2-5	.	.	TRBV2	CASSVEGKVTQYF	TGTGCCAGCAGTGTTGAGGGAAAGGTGACCCAGTACTTC
TRBJ1-1	.	.	TRBV29-1	CSGGQNTEAFF	TGCAGCGGAGGACAGAACACTGAAGCTTTCTTT
TRBJ1-1	.	.	TRBV6-6	CASRDNRDTEAFF	TGTGCCAGCAGAGACAACAGGGATACTGAAGCTTTCTTT
TRBJ2-1	TRBD2	.	TRBV7-2	CASSLVGAGGAYNEQFF	TGTGCCAGCAGCTTAGTAGGAGCGGGGGGGGCCTACAATGAGCAGTTCTTC
TRBJ2-7	TRBD2	.	TRBV5-4	CASSSGLASGEQYF	TGTGCCAGCAGCTCGGGACTAGCGTCGGGGGAGCAGTACTTC
TRBJ1-2	.	.	TRBV28	CASRSGANYGYTF	TGTGCCAGCAGGTCAGGGGCTAACTATGGCTACACCTTC
TRBJ1-3	TRBD1	.	TRBV6-5	CASRTGGGNTIYF	TGTGCCAGCAGGACAGGGGGCGGAAACACCATATATTTT
TRBJ1-2	.	.	TRBV12-3/TRBV12-4	CASSSPGYGGYTF	TGTGCCAGCAGTAGCCCAGGGTATGGTGGCTACACCTTC
TRBJ2-3	TRBD1	.	TRBV18	CASSPPTGATSTDTQYF	TGTGCCAGCTCACCACCGACAGGGGCGACTAGCACAGATACGCAGTATTTT
TRBJ1-3	.	.	TRBV18	CASSPLDSSSGNTIYF	TGTGCCAGCTCACCACTTGACAGCTCCTCTGGAAACACCATATATTTT
TRBJ2-5	TRBD1	few	TRBV7-2	CASSYRTGGGETQYF	TGTGCCAGCAGCTATCGAACAGGGGGCGGGGAGACCCAGTACTTC
TRBJ2-7	TRBD2	.	TRBV7-9	CASSLEGGLAGTYEQYF	TGTGCCAGCAGCTTAGAGGGAGGACTAGCGGGTACGTACGAGCAGTACTTC
TRBJ2-2	.	.	TRBV5-8	CASSLVGLPNTGELFF	TGTGCCAGCAGCTTGGTGGGGCTCCCGAACACCGGGGAGCTGTTTTTT
TRBJ2-3	TRBD2	.	TRBV3-1/TRBV3-2	CASSQDWGGLGTDTQYF	TGTGCCAGCAGCCAAGATTGGGGAGGGCTGGGCACAGATACGCAGTATTTT
TRBJ2-5	TRBD1	.	TRBV7-7	CASSTGQGGGETQYF	TGTGCCAGCAGCACGGGACAGGGAGGCGGAGAGACCCAGTACTTC
TRBJ2-1	TRBD2	.	TRBV7-9	CASSLGSSGGAHEQFF	TGTGCCAGCAGCTTAGGATCTAGCGGGGGGGCGCATGAGCAGTTCTTC
TRBJ1-2	.	once	TRBV5-4	CASSLAGLRFGYTF	TGTGCCAGCAGCTTGGCAGGGCTCCGGTTTGGCTACACCTTC
TRBJ1-5	TRBD1	.	TRBV7-9	CASSFDGQGVQPQHF	TGTGCCAGCAGCTTTGACGGGCAGGGGGTTCAGCCCCAGCATTTT
TRBJ1-2	TRBD1	.	TRBV5-1	CASSQRQGKANYGYTF	TGCGCCAGCAGCCAGAGACAGGGGAAAGCTAACTATGGCTACACCTTC
TRBJ2-7	TRBD1	.	TRBV7-2	CASSSGGAGSYEQYF	TGTGCCAGCAGCTCAGGGGGCGCGGGTTCCTACGAGCAGTACTTC
TRBJ1-1	.	.	TRBV4-2	CASSQVYGDTEAFF	TGTGCCAGCAGCCAAGTATACGGTGACACTGAAGCTTTCTTT
TRBJ2-5	.	.	TRBV24-1	CATSDSTQGGAETQYF	TGTGCCACCAGTGATTCCACCCAGGGCGGGGCAGAGACCCAGTACTTC
TRBJ2-7	.	once	TRBV2	CASSVSGRNEQYF	TGTGCCAGCAGTGTGTCAGGGAGGAACGAGCAGTACTTC
TRBJ1-5	.	.	TRBV19	CASTTGGAGNQPQHF	TGTGCCAGTACCACGGGGGGGGCTGGCAATCAGCCCCAGCATTTT
TRBJ2-5	.	.	TRBV5-1	CASSLARGGETQYF	TGCGCCAGCAGCTTGGCCCGGGGTGGGGAGACCCAGTACTTC
TRBJ1-2	.	.	TRBV5-6	CASSFADNYGYTF	TGTGCCAGCAGCTTTGCAGATAACTATGGCTACACCTTC
TRBJ1-2	.	.	TRBV2	CASSETRIGGAF	TGTGCCAGCAGTGAGACACGGATCGGCGGGGCCTTC
TRBJ2-6	.	.	TRBV5-1	CASSNGVSGANVLTF	TGCGCCAGCAGCAATGGAGTCTCTGGGGCCAACGTCCTGACTTTC
TRBJ2-2	TRBD2	.	TRBV27	CASSLLAVGNTGELFF	TGTGCCAGCAGTTTACTAGCGGTGGGAAACACCGGGGAGCTGTTTTTT
TRBJ2-7	.	.	TRBV2	CASSGQGGHEQYF	TGTGCCAGCAGTGGTCAGGGGGGACACGAGCAGTACTTC
TRBJ2-7	.	.	TRBV2	CASTQTAYEQYF	TGTGCCAGCACACAGACGGCCTACGAGCAGTACTTC
TRBJ2-3	TRBD2	.	TRBV13	CASSLYRLAGVVDTQYF	TGTGCCAGCAGCCTATACCGACTAGCGGGAGTGGTAGATACGCAGTATTTT
TRBJ1-2	.	.	TRBV19	CASSTRVNYGYTF	TGTGCCAGTAGTACCAGGGTCAACTATGGCTACACCTTC
TRBJ2-2	TRBD1	.	TRBV10-3	CAIRPGGNTGELFF	TGTGCCATCAGGCCAGGGGGTAACACCGGGGAGCTGTTTTTT
TRBJ2-5	TRBD2	.	TRBV7-7	CASSPLTSGGETQYF	TGTGCCAGCAGCCCTCTAACTAGCGGGGGTGAGACCCAGTACTTC
TRBJ2-1	.	.	TRBV19	CASSRRAGQYNEQFF	TGTGCCAGTAGTAGGAGGGCGGGGCAGTACAATGAGCAGTTCTTC
TRBJ1-3	TRBD1	many	TRBV14	CASSLTGGNTIYF	TGTGCCAGCAGTTTGACAGGGGGAAACACCATATATTTT
TRBJ2-7	.	.	TRBV21-1	CASSKGWNDREREQYF	TGTGCCAGCAGCAAGGGGTGGAACGACAGGGAGCGGGAGCAGTACTTC
TRBJ1-3	.	few	TRBV18	CASSPSGIGNTIYF	TGTGCCAGCTCACCTTCTGGCATTGGAAACACCATATATTTT
TRBJ2-5	TRBD1	.	TRBV5-5	CASSFGQGETQYF	TGTGCCAGCAGCTTCGGACAGGGAGAGACCCAGTACTTC
TRBJ1-2	TRBD1	.	TRBV2	CASREDRAGYGYTF	TGTGCCAGCAGAGAGGACAGGGCGGGCTATGGCTACACCTTC
TRBJ1-1	TRBD1	.	TRBV12-5	CASAPGQGNTEAFF	TGTGCTAGTGCCCCGGGACAGGGGAACACTGAAGCTTTCTTT
TRBJ2-2	.	.	TRBV7-2	CASTVGGVHTGELFF	TGTGCCAGCACCGTGGGGGGAGTCCACACCGGGGAGCTGTTTTTT
TRBJ1-4	.	.	TRBV2	CASRQQGIREKLFF	TGTGCCAGCAGACAACAGGGCATAAGGGAAAAACTGTTTTTT
TRBJ1-5	.	.	TRBV19	CASSMAQKNQPQHF	TGTGCCAGTAGTATGGCACAGAAGAATCAGCCCCAGCATTTT
TRBJ1-5	TRBD1	once	TRBV6-2/TRBV6-3	CASSYLFRTGGNSNQPQHF	TGTGCCAGCAGTTACCTCTTCCGGACAGGGGGCAATAGCAATCAGCCCCAGCATTTT
TRBJ1-5	.	.	TRBV19	CASSIGTPSNQPQHF	TGTGCCAGTAGTATCGGGACACCTAGCAATCAGCCCCAGCATTTT
TRBJ1-1	.	.	TRBV15	CATSRDRSTEAFF	TGTGCCACCAGCAGAGATAGGAGCACTGAAGCTTTCTTT
TRBJ2-7	TRBD2	.	TRBV3-1/TRBV3-2	CASSQGGLAGGRVGEQYF	TGTGCCAGCAGCCAAGGTGGACTAGCGGGGGGGCGAGTAGGGGAGCAGTACTTC
TRBJ1-4	.	.	TRBV6-5	CASSRRASWDEKLFF	TGTGCCAGCAGTCGGAGGGCCTCATGGGATGAAAAACTGTTTTTT
TRBJ2-3	.	once	TRBV5-1	CASSFRGLNTDTQYF	TGCGCCAGCAGCTTCCGGGGACTTAACACAGATACGCAGTATTTT
TRBJ2-7	TRBD1	.	TRBV5-4	CASRRAGTGYDEQYF	TGTGCCAGCAGGCGCGCCGGGACAGGGTACGACGAGCAGTACTTC
TRBJ1-1	TRBD1	.	TRBV6-5	CASATAGTGNTEAFF	TGTGCCAGCGCAACCGCCGGGACAGGGAACACTGAAGCTTTCTTT
TRBJ1-2	.	.	TRBV7-9	CASSLGAGSGYTF	TGTGCCAGCAGCTTAGGGGCTGGGAGCGGCTACACCTTC